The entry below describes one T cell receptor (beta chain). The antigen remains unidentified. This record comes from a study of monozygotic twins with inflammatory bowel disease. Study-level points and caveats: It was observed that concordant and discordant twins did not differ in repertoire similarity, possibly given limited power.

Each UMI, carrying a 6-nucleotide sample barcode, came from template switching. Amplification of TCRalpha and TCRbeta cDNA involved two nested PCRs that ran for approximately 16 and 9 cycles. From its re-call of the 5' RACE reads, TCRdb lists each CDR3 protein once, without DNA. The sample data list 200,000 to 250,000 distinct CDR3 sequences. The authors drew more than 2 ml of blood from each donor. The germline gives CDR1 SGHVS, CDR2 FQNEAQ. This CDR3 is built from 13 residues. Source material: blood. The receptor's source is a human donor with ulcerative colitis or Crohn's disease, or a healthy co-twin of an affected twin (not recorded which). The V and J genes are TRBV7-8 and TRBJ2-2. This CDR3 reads CASSRIVTGELFF.